Below, 29 T cell receptor beta chains from the same sample are listed, as sequenced in a study of long-term antiretroviral therapy in people with HIV. The run of the v3.0 immunoSEQ assay was at survey level. Some clones are missing from TCRdb's copy, which holds only in-frame ones; the method was immunoSEQ multiplex PCR. The sample lists fewer than 40,000 clones, 65% to 80% occurring once. The sequences come from unsorted PBMCs, collected 3.1 years after starting antiretroviral therapy. The source is a woman in her fifties or sixties with HIV.

The chain couples TRBV6-5 to TRBJ2-7; maybe TRBD2 (6 bases). The CDR3 is made up of 15 amino acids. Trimming shortened V by 6 bases and J by 0 bases, and 15 bases separated the two germline ends. Per the germline V gene, CDR1 is MNHEY and CDR2 is SVGAGI. CDR3 nucleotide sequence: TGTGCCAGCAGCCGCGGGATCCTAAGCTCCTACGAGCAGTACTTC. Translated: CASSRGILSSYEQYF.

This chain connects TRBV7-3 to TRBJ2-3; no reliable D call. Germline-derived CDR1 and CDR2 are SGHTA and FQGTGA. The CDR3 consists of 15 residues. Trimming cost V 5 bases and J 3 bases, with 15 bases left between them. CDR3 coding DNA: TGTGCCAGCAGCCCTGGCCTGACCCGGACAGATACGCAGTATTTT. This codes for CASSPGLTRTDTQYF.

This chain links TRBV19 with TRBJ1-2, with D maybe TRBD1 (5 bases). V was pared by 5 bases and J by 3 bases, with 16 bases between. The CDR3 totals 15 residues. The germline CDR1 and CDR2 sequences are LNHDA and SQIVND (reference sequence). The CDR3 sequence: CASSPMSGGDYGYTF. CDR3 DNA sequence: TGTGCCAGTAGTCCCATGTCGGGGGGGGACTATGGCTACACCTTC.

This clone was detected only a few times. The chain has TRBV9 and TRBJ1-3; D is unresolved. Trimming removed 3 bases from V and 7 bases from J, with 2 bases in between. The V gene's germline CDR1 is SGDLS and CDR2 YYNGEE. The CDR3 is 10 amino acids. The CDR3 nucleotides read TGTGCCAGCAGCGGGAACACCATATATTTT. Encoded protein: CASSGNTIYF. The full variable domain, completed using reference TRBV9 and TRBJ1-3, is DSGVTQTPKHLITATGQRVTLRCSPRSGDLSVYWYQQSLDQGLQFLIQYYNGEERAKGNILERFSAQQFPDLHSELNLSSLELGDSALYFCASSGNTIYFGEGSWLTVV.

The chain carries TRBV6-6 and TRBJ1-3, with D perhaps matching TRBD1 (6 bases). The CDR3 spans 14 residues. The V and J ends lost 9 bases and 0 bases respectively, with 12 bases between them. Germline values: CDR1 MNHNY, CDR2 SVGAGI (reference sequence). As DNA, the CDR3 is TGTGCCAGTAAAGGGACAAACTCTGGAAACACCATATATTTT. Translation: CASKGTNSGNTIYF.

J is TRBJ1-5 and V is TRBV19; weak D call: TRBD1 (6 bases). CDR1 is LNHDA, CDR2 SQIVND, per germline (reference sequence). CDR3 size: 14 residues. V dropped 5 bases and J dropped 5 bases, with 13 bases sitting between them. In nucleotides, the CDR3 is TGTGCCAGTAGTTTTGGACAGCCGTATCAGCCCCAGCATTTT. Translated: CASSFGQPYQPQHF.

The rearrangement uses TRBV5-1 and TRBJ2-4; D not certain. The V gene's germline CDR1 is SGHRS and CDR2 YFSETQ. Between the trimmed V and J ends, which lost 0 bases and 12 bases, there was a span of 13 bases. The CDR3 is 13 amino acids. The CDR3 DNA follows: TGCGCCAGCAGCTTGGAACGCTACAGTACTCAGTACTTC. This gives the protein CASSLERYSTQYF.

The rearrangement joins TRBV7-8 to TRBJ2-7, with no clear D. Trimming shortened V by 3 bases and J by 2 bases, and 11 bases separated the two germline ends. CDR3 length equals 14 residues. Germline CDR1 reads SGHVS; CDR2 reads FQNEAQ. The CDR3, as DNA: TGTGCCAGCAGCTTTCGGGCCCAACCCTACGAGCAGTACTTC. This gives the protein CASSFRAQPYEQYF.

V and J are TRBV7-9 and TRBJ2-7; 7 bases align to TRBD1. The length of the CDR3 is 17 residues. J lost 3 bases, V lost 2 bases, and 13 bases had no gene match. Looked up from germline, CDR1 is SEHNR and CDR2 is FQNEAQ (reference sequence). CDR3 sequence: CASSLIGLGQLNYEQYF. CDR3 DNA sequence: TGTGCCAGCAGCTTAATTGGCCTGGGACAGCTGAACTACGAGCAGTACTTC.

The genes are TRBV9 and TRBJ2-7, with 9 bases that match TRBD1. The germline V gene encodes CDR1 SGDLS and CDR2 YYNGEE. Germline trimming cut 4 bases from V and 3 bases from J; bases unmatched to any gene: 5. The CDR3 extends over 14 amino acids. The chain's CDR3 is CASSPQDRGYEQYF. The CDR3 DNA sequence: TGTGCCAGCAGCCCCCAGGACAGGGGCTACGAGCAGTACTTC.

The chain combines TRBV13 with TRBJ1-1, with no clear D. This CDR3 region has 14 residues. V was clipped by 0 bases and J by 1 base, with 6 bases between them. Germline CDR1 reads PRHDT; CDR2 reads FYEKMQ (reference sequence). Here the CDR3 reads CASSLGQSNTEAFF. Written as DNA, the CDR3 is TGTGCCAGCAGCTTAGGACAGTCGAACACTGAAGCTTTCTTT.

The J gene is TRBJ1-1, the V gene TRBV2; D is uncertain. V lost 7 bases to trimming and J lost 10 bases, with 13 bases between them. The CDR3 has 11 residues. Germline V gives CDR1 SNHLY, CDR2 FYNNEI. This CDR3 is CASNGLLGAFF. The CDR3 nucleotides read TGTGCCAGCAACGGTCTTCTTGGAGCTTTCTTT.

This clone came up once. V usage is TRBV7-9 and J usage is TRBJ2-3; 8 bases agree with TRBD2. The V gene's germline CDR1 is SEHNR and CDR2 FQNEAQ (reference sequence). Losses at the gene ends were 6 bases for V and 1 base for J; bases not matched to a gene: 6. There are 15 residues in the CDR3. The DNA for the CDR3 is TGTGCCAGCAGTGCCGCAGCGGGGGGCACAGATACGCAGTATTTT. Residues: CASSAAAGGTDTQYF.

The chain is built from TRBV6-6 and TRBJ2-3; the D gene is possibly TRBD2 (5 bases). Germline CDR1 and CDR2: MNHNY and SVGAGI (reference sequence). Trimming left V 0 bases short and J 2 bases short, with 12 bases between. The CDR3 is 16 amino acids. This chain's CDR3 is CASSYSKRAITDTQYF. DNA for the CDR3: TGTGCCAGCAGTTACTCGAAGAGGGCCATCACAGATACGCAGTATTTT.

This CDR3 reads CASSFWVSLNSPLHF. The CDR3 coding sequence is TGTGCCAGCAGCTTTTGGGTCAGCCTCAATTCACCCCTCCACTTT. The gene calls are TRBV7-2 and TRBJ1-6; D ambiguous. The CDR3 contains 15 residues. Looked up from germline, CDR1 is SGHTA and CDR2 is FQGNSA. V dropped 3 bases and J dropped 7 bases, with 13 bases sitting between them. Full variable domain (outside the CDR3, taken from reference TRBV7-2 and TRBJ1-6): GAGVSQSPSNKVTEKGKDVELRCDPISGHTALYWYRQSLGQGLEFLIYFQGNSAPDKSGLPSDRFSAERTGGSVSTLTIQRTQQEDSAVYLCASSFWVSLNSPLHFGNGTRLTVT.

The J gene is TRBJ2-2, the V gene TRBV7-2, with no clear D. Trimming stripped 5 bases from V and 5 bases from J, with 6 bases between. There are 12 residues in the CDR3. The germline CDR1 and CDR2 sequences are SGHTA and FQGNSA. CDR3 DNA sequence: TGTGCCAGCAGCCAATATACCGGGGAGCTGTTTTTT. Protein product: CASSQYTGELFF.

V usage is TRBV7-8 and J usage is TRBJ2-7; 9 nucleotides line up with TRBD2. Losses at the gene ends were 1 base for V and 5 bases for J; bases not matched to a gene: 3. Per the germline V gene, CDR1 is SGHVS and CDR2 is FQNEAQ. The CDR3 is 14 residues long. CDR3 in amino acids: CASSLGRGGNEQYF. The CDR3 DNA follows: TGTGCCAGCAGCTTAGGGCGGGGGGGAAACGAGCAGTACTTC.

The chain couples TRBV6-6 to TRBJ2-1, with D unclear. The CDR3 is 16 residues long. Germline-derived CDR1 and CDR2 are MNHNY and SVGAGI (reference sequence). V was shortened by 0 bases and J by 4 bases, with 13 bases between the two germline ends. Here the CDR3 reads CASSYSHPSLYNEQFF. CDR3 coding DNA: TGTGCCAGCAGTTACTCACACCCTTCTCTATACAATGAGCAGTTCTTC.

The J gene is TRBJ1-1, the V gene TRBV30, with D tentatively TRBD1 (5 bases). The CDR3 extends over 12 amino acids. V shed 1 base and J shed 7 bases, with 10 bases lying between them. The germline V gene encodes CDR1 GTSNPN and CDR2 SVGIG (reference sequence). CDR3 sequence reads: CAWSADRDEAFF. CDR3 nucleotide sequence: TGTGCCTGGAGTGCCGACAGAGATGAAGCTTTCTTT.

The chain recombines TRBV21-1 with TRBJ2-7. TRBV21-1 is reported as a pseudogene. The CDR3 loop spans 15 amino acids. Written as DNA, the CDR3 is TGTGCCAGCAGCAAAGACCGGACGGCGGCCTACGAGCAGTACGTC. Protein product: CASSKDRTAAYEQYV.

The V and J genes are TRBV4-1 and TRBJ2-3; 12 bases map to TRBD2. This CDR3 is 17 amino acids long. The V segment lost 4 bases and the J segment 3 bases; nucleotides outside the gene matches: 8. Germline CDR1 is MGHRA and CDR2 is YSYEKL. The CDR3 reads CASSRELAGGGTDTQYF. The CDR3 coding sequence is TGCGCCAGCAGCCGCGAACTAGCGGGGGGTGGGACAGATACGCAGTATTTT.

This clone was recorded only once. The chain employs TRBV6-4 and TRBJ2-5; 9 bases match TRBD2. The CDR3 spans 16 residues. The germline CDR1 and CDR2 sequences are MRHNA and SNTAGT. V lost 8 bases to trimming and J lost 7 bases; unmatched junction nucleotides: 17. The DNA for the CDR3 is TGTGCCAGCCAGGGGGTGTGCGGGGGGGCTTTTGGGACCCAGTACTTC. This sequence encodes CASQGVCGGAFGTQYF.

The rearrangement uses TRBV4-1 and TRBJ2-2, with 7 bases that match TRBD1. The CDR3 is 16 amino acids. CDR1 is MGHRA, CDR2 YSYEKL, per germline. J gave up 1 base and V 6 bases, and 8 bases lay outside the gene matches. The DNA of the CDR3 is TGCGCCAGCAGGGAGAGGGGGCGAATGAACACCGGGGAGCTGTTTTTT. Translated, it gives CASRERGRMNTGELFF.

This clone has a handful of counts. The CDR3 here is CASSLSRGGRDTQYF. The CDR3 nucleotides read TGCGCCAGCAGCTTGTCGCGGGGGGGCCGAGATACGCAGTATTTT. This chain links TRBV5-1 with TRBJ2-3, with 9 bases identical to TRBD2. This CDR3 region has 15 residues. V lost 1 base and J lost 5; bases outside the gene matches: 5. From germline, CDR1 is SGHRS and CDR2 YFSETQ.

The J gene is TRBJ2-5, the V gene TRBV5-3; tentative D call: TRBD1 (5 bases). TRBV5-3 falls under the ORF class, with uncertain function. The germline V and J ends were trimmed by 10 bases and 1 base, with 11 bases remaining between them. This CDR3 is 12 amino acids long. CDR3 residues: CASTDIQETQYF. Written as DNA, the CDR3 is TGTGCCTCCACGGACATCCAAGAGACCCAGTACTTC.

This rearrangement joins TRBV5-6 to TRBJ2-3; possibly TRBD1 or TRBD2 for D (7 bases each). V was clipped by 3 bases and J by 1 base, with 18 bases between them. This CDR3 comprises 17 residues. Germline CDR1 reads SGHDT; CDR2 reads YYEEEE. The chain's CDR3 is CASSWGGGGAGTDTQYF. CDR3 DNA sequence: TGTGCCAGCAGCTGGGGGGGAGGGGGCGCCGGCACAGATACGCAGTATTTT.

This clone was counted between two and nine times. V usage is TRBV5-1 and J usage is TRBJ1-6; possible D gene TRBD1, 6 bases. The CDR3 runs 17 residues. Germline-derived CDR1 and CDR2 are SGHRS and YFSETQ. Trimming pared 1 base from V and 7 bases from J, leaving 18 bases between. The CDR3 DNA reads TGCGCCAGCAGCTTGAGTTATTCGGGACACGCCAATTCACCCCTCCACTTT. It yields the protein CASSLSYSGHANSPLHF.

The chain is built from TRBV7-3 and TRBJ1-1; D remains unclear. The CDR3 extends over 11 amino acids. Germline assignment: CDR1 SGHTA and CDR2 FQGTGA. Trimming removed 7 bases at V and 1 base at J, with 4 bases between. The CDR3 region is CASTENTEAFF. The CDR3 nucleotides read TGTGCCAGCACAGAGAACACTGAAGCTTTCTTT.

The chain combines TRBV19 with TRBJ2-3; D could derive from TRBD1 or TRBD2 (5 bases each). Per the germline V gene, CDR1 is LNHDA and CDR2 is SQIVND (reference sequence). There are 15 residues in the CDR3. Trimming removed 3 bases from V and 7 bases from J, with 17 bases in between. The CDR3 loop reads CASSINWGKMNTQYF. CDR3 bases: TGTGCCAGTAGTATTAACTGGGGGAAGATGAATACGCAGTATTTT.